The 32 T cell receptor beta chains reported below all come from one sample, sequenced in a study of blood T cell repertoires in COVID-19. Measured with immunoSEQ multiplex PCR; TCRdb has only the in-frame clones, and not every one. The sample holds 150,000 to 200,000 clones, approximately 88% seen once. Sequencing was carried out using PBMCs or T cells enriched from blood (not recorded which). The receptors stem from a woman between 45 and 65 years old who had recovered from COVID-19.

DNA for the CDR3: TGTGCCAGCAGCTTAAGCCGTCGGCCAGGCGGGATCGACACTGAAGCTTTCTTT. It encodes CASSLSRRPGGIDTEAFF. The chain recombines TRBV7-3 with TRBJ1-1; D gene uncertain. Germline lookup yields CDR1 SGHTA and CDR2 FQGTGA. The CDR3 totals 18 residues. The ends were cut back, 1 base at V and 3 bases at J, with 21 bases in the middle.

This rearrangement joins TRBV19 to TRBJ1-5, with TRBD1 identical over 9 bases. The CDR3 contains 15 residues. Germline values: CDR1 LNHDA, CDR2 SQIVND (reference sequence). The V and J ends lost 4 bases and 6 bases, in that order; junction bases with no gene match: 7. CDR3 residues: CASSSWDRVAQPQHF. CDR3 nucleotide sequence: TGTGCCAGTAGTAGTTGGGACAGGGTCGCTCAGCCCCAGCATTTT.

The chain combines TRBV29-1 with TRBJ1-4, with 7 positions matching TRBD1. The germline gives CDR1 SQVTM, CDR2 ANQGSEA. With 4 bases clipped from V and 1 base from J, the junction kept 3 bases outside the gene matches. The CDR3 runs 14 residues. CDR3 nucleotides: TGCAGCGTTGCACAGGGGAAAACTAATGAAAAACTGTTTTTT. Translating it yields CSVAQGKTNEKLFF.

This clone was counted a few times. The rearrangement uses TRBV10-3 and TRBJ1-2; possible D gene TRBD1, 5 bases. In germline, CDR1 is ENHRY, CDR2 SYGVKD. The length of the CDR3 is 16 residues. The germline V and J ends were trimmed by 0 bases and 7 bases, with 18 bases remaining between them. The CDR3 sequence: CAISESQAGREVGYTF. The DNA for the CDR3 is TGTGCCATCAGTGAGTCTCAGGCAGGCAGGGAGGTTGGCTACACCTTC.

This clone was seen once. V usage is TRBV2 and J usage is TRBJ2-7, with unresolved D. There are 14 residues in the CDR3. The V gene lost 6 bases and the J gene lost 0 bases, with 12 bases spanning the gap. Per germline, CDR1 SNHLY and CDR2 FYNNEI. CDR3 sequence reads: CASSPRLLSYEQYF. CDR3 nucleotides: TGTGCCAGCAGCCCTAGACTCCTCTCCTACGAGCAGTACTTC.

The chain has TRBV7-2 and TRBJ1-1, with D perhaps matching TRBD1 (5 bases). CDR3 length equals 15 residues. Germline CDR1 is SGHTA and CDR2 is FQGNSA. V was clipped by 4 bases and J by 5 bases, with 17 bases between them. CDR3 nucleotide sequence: TGTGCCAGCAGCTCGGAGGGACGGGCGCAGACTGAAGCTTTCTTT. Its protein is CASSSEGRAQTEAFF. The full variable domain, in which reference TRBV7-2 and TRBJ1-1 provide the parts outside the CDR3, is GAGVSQSPSNKVTEKGKDVELRCDPISGHTALYWYRQSLGQGLEFLIYFQGNSAPDKSGLPSDRFSAERTGGSVSTLTIQRTQQEDSAVYLCASSSEGRAQTEAFFGQGTRLTVV.

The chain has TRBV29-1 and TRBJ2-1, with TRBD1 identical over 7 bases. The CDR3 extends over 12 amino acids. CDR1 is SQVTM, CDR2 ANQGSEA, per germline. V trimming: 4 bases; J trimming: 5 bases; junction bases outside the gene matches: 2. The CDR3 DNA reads TGCAGCGTTGCTGGGACAGACAATGAGCAGTTCTTC. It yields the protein CSVAGTDNEQFF.

In DNA form, the CDR3 reads TGTGCCAGCAGCAAGACAGGTTGGGGGACGCAGTATTTT. As protein: CASSKTGWGTQYF. The chain joins TRBV7-2 to TRBJ2-3; D is possibly TRBD1 (6 bases). From germline, CDR1 is SGHTA and CDR2 FQGNSA. The CDR3 totals 13 residues. The V end lost 5 bases, the J end lost 9 bases, and 15 bases lay between the germline ends.

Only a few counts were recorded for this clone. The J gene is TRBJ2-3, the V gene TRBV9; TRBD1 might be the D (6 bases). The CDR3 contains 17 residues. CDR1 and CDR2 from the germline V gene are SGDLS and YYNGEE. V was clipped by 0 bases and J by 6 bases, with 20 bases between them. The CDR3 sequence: CASSVVGAPGSGDTQYF. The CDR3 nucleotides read TGTGCCAGCAGCGTAGTGGGGGCCCCGGGGTCTGGGGATACGCAGTATTTT.

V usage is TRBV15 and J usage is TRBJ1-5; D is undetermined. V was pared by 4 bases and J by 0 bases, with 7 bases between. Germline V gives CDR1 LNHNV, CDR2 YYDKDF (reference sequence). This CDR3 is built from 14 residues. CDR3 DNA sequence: TGTGCCACCAGCAACTCCTATAGCAATCAGCCCCAGCATTTT. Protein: CATSNSYSNQPQHF.

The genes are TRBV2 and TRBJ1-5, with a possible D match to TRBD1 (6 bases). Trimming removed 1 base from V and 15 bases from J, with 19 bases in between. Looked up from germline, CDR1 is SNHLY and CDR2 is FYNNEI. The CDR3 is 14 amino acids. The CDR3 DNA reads TGTGCCAGCAGTGAAGGCCAGGGGCTCAAGAGTCGGCATTTT. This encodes CASSEGQGLKSRHF.

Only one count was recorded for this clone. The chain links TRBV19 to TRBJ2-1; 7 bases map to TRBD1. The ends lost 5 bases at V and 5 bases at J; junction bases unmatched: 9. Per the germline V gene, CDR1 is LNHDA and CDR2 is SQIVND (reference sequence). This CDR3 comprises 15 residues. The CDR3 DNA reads TGTGCCAGTAGTCGACAGGGCCGAGCGAACAATGAGCAGTTCTTC. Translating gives CASSRQGRANNEQFF.

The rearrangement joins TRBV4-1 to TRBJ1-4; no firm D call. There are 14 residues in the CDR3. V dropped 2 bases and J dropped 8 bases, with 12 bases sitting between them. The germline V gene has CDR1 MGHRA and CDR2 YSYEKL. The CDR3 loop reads CASSQTSRVEKLFF. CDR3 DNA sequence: TGCGCCAGCAGCCAAACTTCTCGAGTCGAAAAACTGTTTTTT.

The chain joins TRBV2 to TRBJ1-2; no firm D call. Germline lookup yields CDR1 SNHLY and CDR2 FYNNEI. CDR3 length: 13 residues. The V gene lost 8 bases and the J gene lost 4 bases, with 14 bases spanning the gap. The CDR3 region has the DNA TGTGCCAGCCCTGACGACTCTCCCTATGGCTACACCTTC. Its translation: CASPDDSPYGYTF. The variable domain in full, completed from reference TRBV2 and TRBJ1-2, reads EPEVTQTPSHQVTQMGQEVILRCVPISNHLYFYWYRQILGQKVEFLVSFYNNEISEKSEIFDDQFSVERPDGSNFTLKIRSTKLEDSAMYFCASPDDSPYGYTFGSGTRLTVV.

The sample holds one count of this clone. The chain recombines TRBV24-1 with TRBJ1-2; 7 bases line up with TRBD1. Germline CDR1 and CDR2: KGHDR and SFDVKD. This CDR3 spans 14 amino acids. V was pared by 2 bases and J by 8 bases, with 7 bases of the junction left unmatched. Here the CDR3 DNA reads TGTGCCACCAGTGATTCCCGGGACAGCAGAGGCTACACCTTC. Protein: CATSDSRDSRGYTF.

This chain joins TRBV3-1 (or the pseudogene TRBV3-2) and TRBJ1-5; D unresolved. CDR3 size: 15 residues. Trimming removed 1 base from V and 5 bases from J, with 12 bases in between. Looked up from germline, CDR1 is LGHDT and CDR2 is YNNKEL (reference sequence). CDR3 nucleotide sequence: TGTGCCAGCAGCCAAGTTTGGGCAGCGGATCAGCCCCAGCATTTT. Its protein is CASSQVWAADQPQHF.

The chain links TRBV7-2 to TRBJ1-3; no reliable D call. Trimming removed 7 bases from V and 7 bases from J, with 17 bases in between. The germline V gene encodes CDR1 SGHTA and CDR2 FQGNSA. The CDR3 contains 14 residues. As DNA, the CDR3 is TGTGCCAGCATACTTATAGCACCTAGGAACACCATATATTTT. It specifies CASILIAPRNTIYF.

This CDR3 is CASSLRGGGPADTQYF. For the CDR3, the DNA is TGTGCCAGCAGCTTAAGAGGCGGGGGGCCTGCAGATACGCAGTATTTT. The V and J genes are TRBV7-3 and TRBJ2-3; 8 bases fit TRBD2. The CDR3 contains 16 residues. The V and J ends lost 1 base and 4 bases, in that order; junction bases with no gene match: 7. Looked up from germline, CDR1 is SGHTA and CDR2 is FQGTGA.

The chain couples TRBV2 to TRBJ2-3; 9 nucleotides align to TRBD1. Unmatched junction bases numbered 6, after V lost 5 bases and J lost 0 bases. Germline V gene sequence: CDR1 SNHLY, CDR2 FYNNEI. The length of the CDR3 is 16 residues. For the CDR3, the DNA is TGTGCCAGCAGTTATGGGACAGGGACTAGCACAGATACGCAGTATTTT. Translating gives CASSYGTGTSTDTQYF. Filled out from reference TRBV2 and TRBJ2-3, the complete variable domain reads EPEVTQTPSHQVTQMGQEVILRCVPISNHLYFYWYRQILGQKVEFLVSFYNNEISEKSEIFDDQFSVERPDGSNFTLKIRSTKLEDSAMYFCASSYGTGTSTDTQYFGPGTRLTVL.

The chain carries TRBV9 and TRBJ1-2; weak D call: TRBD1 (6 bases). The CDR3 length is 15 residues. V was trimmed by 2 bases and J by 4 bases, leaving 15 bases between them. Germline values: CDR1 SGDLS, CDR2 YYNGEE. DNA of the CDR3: TGTGCCAGCAGCGTCACAGGGAGGGATGGCTATGGCTACACCTTC. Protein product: CASSVTGRDGYGYTF. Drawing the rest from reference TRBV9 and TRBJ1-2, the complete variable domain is DSGVTQTPKHLITATGQRVTLRCSPRSGDLSVYWYQQSLDQGLQFLIQYYNGEERAKGNILERFSAQQFPDLHSELNLSSLELGDSALYFCASSVTGRDGYGYTFGSGTRLTVV.

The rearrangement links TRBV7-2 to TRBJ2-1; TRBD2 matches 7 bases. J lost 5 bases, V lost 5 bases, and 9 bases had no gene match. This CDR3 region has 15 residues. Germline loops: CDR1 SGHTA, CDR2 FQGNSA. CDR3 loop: CASSRGEGRDNEQFF. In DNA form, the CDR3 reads TGTGCCAGCAGCCGGGGGGAGGGGCGGGACAATGAGCAGTTCTTC.

CDR3 in amino acids: CSVRRTGTNYGYTF. The CDR3 DNA is TGCAGCGTCCGCAGGACAGGGACTAACTATGGCTACACCTTC. V usage is TRBV29-1 and J usage is TRBJ1-2, with 8 bases lining up with TRBD1. Trimming cost V 6 bases and J 0 bases; bases outside gene matches: 6. The CDR3 is 14 residues long. Germline CDR1 is SQVTM and CDR2 is ANQGSEA.

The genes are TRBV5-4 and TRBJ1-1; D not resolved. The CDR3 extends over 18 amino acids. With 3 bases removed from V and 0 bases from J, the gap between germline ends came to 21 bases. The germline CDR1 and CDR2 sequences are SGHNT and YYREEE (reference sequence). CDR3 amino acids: CASSSGRASLLMNTEAFF. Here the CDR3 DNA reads TGTGCCAGCAGCTCTGGGAGGGCGTCCCTACTGATGAACACTGAAGCTTTCTTT.

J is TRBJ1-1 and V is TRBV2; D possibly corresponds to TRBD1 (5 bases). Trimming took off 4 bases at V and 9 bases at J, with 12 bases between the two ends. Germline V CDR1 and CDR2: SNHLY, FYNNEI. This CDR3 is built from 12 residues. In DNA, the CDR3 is TGTGCCAGCAGTGGGGGGGACGGAAAAGCTTTCTTT. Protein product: CASSGGDGKAFF.

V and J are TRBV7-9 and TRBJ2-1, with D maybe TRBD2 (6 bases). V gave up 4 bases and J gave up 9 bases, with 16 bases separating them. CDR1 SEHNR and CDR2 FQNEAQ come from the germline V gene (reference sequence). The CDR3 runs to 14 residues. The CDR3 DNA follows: TGTGCCAGCAGCTCCTTGACTAGTTGGCCTGAGCAGTTCTTC. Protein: CASSSLTSWPEQFF. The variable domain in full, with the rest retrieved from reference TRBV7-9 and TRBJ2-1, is DTGVSQNPRHKITKRGQNVTFRCDPISEHNRLYWYRQTLGQGPEFLTYFQNEAQLEKSRLLSDRFSAERPKGSFSTLEIQRTEQGDSAMYLCASSSLTSWPEQFFGPGTRLTVL.

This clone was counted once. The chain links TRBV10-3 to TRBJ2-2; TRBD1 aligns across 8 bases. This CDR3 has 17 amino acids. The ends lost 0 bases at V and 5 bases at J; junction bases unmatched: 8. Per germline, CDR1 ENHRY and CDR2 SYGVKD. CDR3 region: CAISESVRTGRTGELFF. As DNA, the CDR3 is TGTGCCATCAGTGAGTCGGTCAGGACAGGGCGAACCGGGGAGCTGTTTTTT.

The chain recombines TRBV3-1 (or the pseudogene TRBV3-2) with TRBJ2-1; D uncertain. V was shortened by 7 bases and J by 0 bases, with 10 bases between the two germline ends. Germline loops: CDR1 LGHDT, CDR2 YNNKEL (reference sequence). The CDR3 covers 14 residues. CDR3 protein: CASTSEVSYNEQFF. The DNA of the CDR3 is TGTGCCAGCACCTCAGAAGTCTCCTACAATGAGCAGTTCTTC.

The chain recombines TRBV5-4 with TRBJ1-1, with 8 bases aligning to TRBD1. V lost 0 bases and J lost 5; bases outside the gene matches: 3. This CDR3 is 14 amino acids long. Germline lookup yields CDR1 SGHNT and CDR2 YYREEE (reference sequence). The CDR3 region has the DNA TGTGCCAGCAGCTTGGCGGACAGGGCAACTGAAGCTTTCTTT. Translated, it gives CASSLADRATEAFF.

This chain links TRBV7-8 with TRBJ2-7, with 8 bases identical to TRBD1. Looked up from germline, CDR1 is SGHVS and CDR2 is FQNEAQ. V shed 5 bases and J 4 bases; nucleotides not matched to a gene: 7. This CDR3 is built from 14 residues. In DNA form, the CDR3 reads TGTGCCAGCAGCCCAGGGGGCACCAATTACGAGCAGTACTTC. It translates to CASSPGGTNYEQYF.

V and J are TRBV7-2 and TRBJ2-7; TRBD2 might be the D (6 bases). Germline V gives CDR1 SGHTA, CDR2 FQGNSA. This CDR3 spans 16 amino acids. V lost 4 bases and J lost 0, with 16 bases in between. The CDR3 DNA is TGTGCCAGCAGCTCTCAAAGGGACGGGGGCTCCTACGAGCAGTACTTC. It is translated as CASSSQRDGGSYEQYF.

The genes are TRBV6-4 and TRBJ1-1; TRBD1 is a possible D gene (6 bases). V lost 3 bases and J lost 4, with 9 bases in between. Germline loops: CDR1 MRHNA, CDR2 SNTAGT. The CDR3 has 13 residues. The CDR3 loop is CASSETRGTEAFF. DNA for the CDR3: TGTGCCAGCAGTGAAACCAGGGGCACTGAAGCTTTCTTT.

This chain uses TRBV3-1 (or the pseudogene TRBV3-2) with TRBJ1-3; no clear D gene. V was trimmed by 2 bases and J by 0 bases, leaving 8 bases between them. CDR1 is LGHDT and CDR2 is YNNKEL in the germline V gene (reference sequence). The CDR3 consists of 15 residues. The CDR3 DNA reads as TGTGCCAGCAGCCAATTTCCAGGCTCTGGAAACACCATATATTTT. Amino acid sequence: CASSQFPGSGNTIYF.